One and the same sample provided the 18 T cell receptor beta chains below, sequenced in a study of blood T cell repertoires in COVID-19. Sequenced by immunoSEQ multiplex PCR; TCRdb stores in-frame clones only, minus some. The sample lists around 180,000 clones; around 80% were seen once. The specimen sequenced was peripheral blood. The receptor source for this set is a woman older than 75 with COVID-19, enrolled during active disease.

The chain couples TRBV2 to TRBJ2-3, with 15 bases identical to TRBD2. After removal of 6 bases from V and 6 bases from J, the junction contained 10 bases not matched to a gene. Germline V CDR1 and CDR2: SNHLY, FYNNEI. CDR3 length: 17 residues. CDR3 loop: CASSAEGLAGGGDTQYF. CDR3 nucleotides: TGTGCCAGCAGCGCGGAGGGACTAGCGGGGGGTGGGGATACGCAGTATTTT.

V usage is TRBV27 and J usage is TRBJ2-6, with D possibly TRBD1 on 6 matching bases. This CDR3 is built from 18 residues. The germline V gene has CDR1 MNHEY and CDR2 SMNVEV (reference sequence). The V and J ends lost 1 base and 3 bases respectively, with 16 bases between them. CDR3: CASSLLTGQFIGANVLTF. CDR3 DNA sequence: TGTGCCAGCAGTTTATTGACGGGACAATTCATTGGGGCCAACGTCCTGACTTTC.

The CDR3 region has the DNA TGTGCCAGCAGCCCGACTAGCGGGAGGGTCCGCTACGAGCAGTACTTC. It is translated as CASSPTSGRVRYEQYF. The chain couples TRBV3-1 (or the pseudogene TRBV3-2) to TRBJ2-7; TRBD2 matches 14 bases. There are 16 residues in the CDR3. Losses at the gene ends were 4 bases for V and 3 bases for J; bases not matched to a gene: 5. CDR1 is LGHDT, CDR2 YNNKEL, per germline (reference sequence).

This chain uses TRBV5-1 with TRBJ2-7; 7 nucleotides line up with TRBD2. Unmatched junction bases numbered 12, after V lost 7 bases and J lost 2 bases. The CDR3 runs 15 residues. Germline CDR1 SGHRS, CDR2 YFSETQ. CDR3 nucleotide sequence: TGCGCCAGCCGTCTGGAGGGGCGGGGGACCTACGAGCAGTACTTC. Encoded protein: CASRLEGRGTYEQYF.

This clone was recorded many times. The chain carries TRBV19 and TRBJ2-3, with D tentatively TRBD2 (5 bases). Germline V gives CDR1 LNHDA, CDR2 SQIVND (reference sequence). With 8 bases removed from V and 2 bases from J, the gap between germline ends came to 11 bases. This CDR3 is built from 13 residues. The chain's CDR3 is CASRAGITDTQYF. The CDR3 region has the DNA TGTGCCAGTCGCGCCGGGATCACAGATACGCAGTATTTT.

This rearrangement joins TRBV6-6 to TRBJ2-5; D perhaps matches TRBD2 (6 bases). The CDR3 runs to 16 residues. V was pared by 2 bases and J by 3 bases, with 16 bases between. Germline CDR1 reads MNHNY; CDR2 reads SVGAGI (reference sequence). CDR3 sequence: CASSYGVGTGEETQYF. Here the CDR3 DNA reads TGTGCCAGCAGTTACGGTGTAGGGACGGGGGAAGAGACCCAGTACTTC.

The chain uses TRBV30 and TRBJ2-1; D gene ambiguous. The CDR3 loop spans 12 amino acids. V lost 0 bases and J lost 5, with 5 bases in between. Germline lookup yields CDR1 GTSNPN and CDR2 SVGIG (reference sequence). This chain's CDR3 is CAWSVNNNEQFF. In DNA, the CDR3 is TGTGCCTGGAGTGTTAACAACAATGAGCAGTTCTTC.

The CDR3 DNA follows: TGTGCCAGCAGCCGGGGACAGAGAACAGATACGCAGTATTTT. As protein: CASSRGQRTDTQYF. This chain connects TRBV11-3 to TRBJ2-3; TRBD1 aligns across 7 bases. Germline assignment: CDR1 SGHNT and CDR2 YENEEA. The CDR3 spans 14 residues. Trimming at V came to 5 bases and at J to 3 bases, leaving 5 bases not matched to a gene.

This clone appeared once. The chain couples TRBV19 to TRBJ2-2; 7 bases align to TRBD2. Germline values: CDR1 LNHDA, CDR2 SQIVND (reference sequence). This CDR3 comprises 16 residues. V shed 5 bases and J 5 bases; nucleotides not matched to a gene: 11. As DNA, the CDR3 is TGTGCCAGTAGTGGGACTATTAACTCGGAGACCGGGGAGCTGTTTTTT. It codes for CASSGTINSETGELFF.

V and J are TRBV3-1 (or the pseudogene TRBV3-2) and TRBJ2-1; TRBD1 aligns across 9 bases. CDR1 is LGHDT and CDR2 is YNNKEL in the germline V gene (reference sequence). V lost 4 bases and J lost 8; bases outside the gene matches: 9. CDR3 length: 15 amino acids. CDR3 sequence reads: CASSPGQGPVDEQFF. Here the CDR3 DNA reads TGTGCCAGCAGCCCGGGACAGGGTCCTGTCGATGAGCAGTTCTTC.

This chain links TRBV7-2 with TRBJ1-5; TRBD1 agrees at 8 bases. J was trimmed by 6 bases and V by 5 bases; bases with no gene match: 9. Germline CDR1 is SGHTA and CDR2 is FQGNSA. The CDR3 loop spans 15 amino acids. CDR3 sequence reads: CASSPHTGGLQPQHF. DNA for the CDR3: TGTGCCAGCAGCCCCCATACAGGGGGGCTTCAGCCCCAGCATTTT.

About this clone: One end of the junction varies from germline; a read error may be responsible. The V and J genes are TRBV10-3 and TRBJ1-1; TRBD1 matches 7 bases. This CDR3 has 13 residues. Per germline, CDR1 ENHRY and CDR2 SYGVKD. The CDR3 DNA is TGTGCCGTCAGACCCGGGACAGCAAAGGAAGCTTTCTTT. This sequence encodes CAVRPGTAKEAFF.

The chain recombines TRBV6-5 with TRBJ2-7, with a possible D match to TRBD2 (6 bases). Trimming shortened V by 5 bases and J by 4 bases, and 9 bases separated the two germline ends. The CDR3 contains 12 residues. Germline V gives CDR1 MNHEY, CDR2 SVGAGI. The CDR3 DNA follows: TGTGCCAGCAGTAGACTAGGTTACGAGCAGTACTTC. It specifies CASSRLGYEQYF.

V and J are TRBV5-1 and TRBJ2-2; 10 positions match TRBD2. The CDR3 covers 18 residues. With V trimmed by 2 bases and J by 0 bases, 7 bases remained unmatched. Per the germline V gene, CDR1 is SGHRS and CDR2 is YFSETQ. DNA for the CDR3: TGCGCCAGCAGCTTCCTCCTAGCGGGGGAATCGAACACCGGGGAGCTGTTTTTT. As protein: CASSFLLAGESNTGELFF.

The chain combines TRBV4-3 with TRBJ1-5; D may be TRBD1 (5 bases). Germline CDR1 LGHNA, CDR2 YSLEER. The V and J ends lost 0 bases and 7 bases respectively, with 16 bases between them. This CDR3 contains 16 residues. CDR3 nucleotides: TGCGCCAGCAGCCAAGAAGCATTCAGGGTGGGGCAGCCCCAGCATTTT. It yields the protein CASSQEAFRVGQPQHF.

The rearrangement links TRBV3-1 (or the pseudogene TRBV3-2) to TRBJ1-1; D is possibly TRBD1 (5 bases). The CDR3 has 14 residues. V was shortened by 4 bases and J by 1 base, with 10 bases between the two germline ends. Germline CDR1 LGHDT, CDR2 YNNKEL (reference sequence). In DNA, the CDR3 is TGTGCCAGCAGCCGAATTGACAGGAACACTGAAGCTTTCTTT. It is translated as CASSRIDRNTEAFF.

The chain combines TRBV10-2 with TRBJ2-5, with D perhaps TRBD1 (5 bases). This CDR3 has 13 residues. Germline values: CDR1 WSHSY, CDR2 SAAADI. Deletions cut 2 bases from V and 5 bases from J, with 9 bases between. The CDR3 reads CASSERYRETQYF. The CDR3 nucleotides read TGCGCCAGCAGTGAGCGCTACAGGGAGACCCAGTACTTC.

The rearrangement joins TRBV6-5 to TRBJ2-7, with D possibly being TRBD2 (6 bases). This CDR3 is 14 amino acids long. Germline CDR1 is MNHEY and CDR2 is SVGAGI. V shed 0 bases and J shed 7 bases, with 13 bases lying between them. This CDR3 reads CASSYSPGAGEQYF. Written as DNA, the CDR3 is TGTGCCAGCAGTTACTCGCCCGGGGCGGGGGAGCAGTACTTC.